This TCR beta chain was sequenced in a study of OX40 agonist ivuxolimab in advanced cancers. Study-level information: Patients in the trial were receiving intravenous ivuxolimab every 2 weeks, at doses of 0.01 to 10 mg/kg.

The CDR3 loop spans 12 amino acids. Germline CDR1 SGHTA, CDR2 FQGNSA. V was pared by 2 bases and J by 8 bases, with 9 bases between. Sequencing used immunoSEQ multiplex PCR; TCRdb keeps in-frame clones, though not all of them. The table has 75,000 to 100,000 clones, 90% to 95% seen once. This chain uses TRBV7-2 with TRBJ1-1; D is unresolved. Source: CD4+ or CD8+ T cells sorted from blood, taken in a trial of the OX40 agonist ivuxolimab. This sequence originates from an adult with an advanced solid tumor such as melanoma, head and neck, liver or kidney cancer. The DNA for the CDR3 is TGTGCCAGCAGCTTAACACAGATCGAAGCTTTCTTT. Translating gives CASSLTQIEAFF.